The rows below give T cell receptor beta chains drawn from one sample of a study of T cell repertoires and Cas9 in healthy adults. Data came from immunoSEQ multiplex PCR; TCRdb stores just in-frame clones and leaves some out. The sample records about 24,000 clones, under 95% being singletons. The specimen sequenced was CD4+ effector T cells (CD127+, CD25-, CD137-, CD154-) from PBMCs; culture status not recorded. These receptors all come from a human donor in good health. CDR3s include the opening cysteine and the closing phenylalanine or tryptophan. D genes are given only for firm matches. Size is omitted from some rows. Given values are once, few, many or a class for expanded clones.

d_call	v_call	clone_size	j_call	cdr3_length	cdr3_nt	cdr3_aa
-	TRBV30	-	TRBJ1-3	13	TGTGCCTGGAGTCGGGGCGTAGGAAACACCATATATTTT	CAWSRGVGNTIYF
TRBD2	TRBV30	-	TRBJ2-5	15	TGTGCCTGGAGATCTAGCGGGGGGCCTATGGAGACCCAGTACTTC	CAWRSSGGPMETQYF
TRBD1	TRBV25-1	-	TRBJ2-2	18	TGTGCCAGCAGTGAATCTTATGGACAGGGATCAAAAACCGGGGAGCTGTTTTTT	CASSESYGQGSKTGELFF
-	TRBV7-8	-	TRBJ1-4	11	TGTGCCAGCAGCTATTATGAAAAACTGTTTTTT	CASSYYEKLFF
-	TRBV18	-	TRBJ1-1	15	TGTGCCAGCTCACTAGCGGGCCGGGGGAACACTGAAGCTTTCTTT	CASSLAGRGNTEAFF
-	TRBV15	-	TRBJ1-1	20	TGTGCCACCAGCAGAGAGGGGAGGTACATAGTCAACGTCGAGAACACTGAAGCTTTCTTT	CATSREGRYIVNVENTEAFF
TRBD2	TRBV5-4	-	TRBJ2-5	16	TGTGCCAGCAGCTTGAGTCGAGCGGGGTATGAAGAGACCCAGTACTTC	CASSLSRAGYEETQYF
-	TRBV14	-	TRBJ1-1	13	TGTGCCAGCAGCCAAGAATCCAGGGATGAAGCTTTCTTT	CASSQESRDEAFF
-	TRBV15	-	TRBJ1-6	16	TGTGCCACCAGCAGAGACAGGGGAGCGGGTGGCTCACCCCTCCACTTT	CATSRDRGAGGSPLHF
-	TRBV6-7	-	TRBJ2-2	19	TGTGCCAGCAGTTACCCCCAACTGGGGCGAGGGGCGGTCACCGGGGAGCTGTTTTTT	CASSYPQLGRGAVTGELFF
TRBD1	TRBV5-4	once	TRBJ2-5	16	TGTGCCAGCAGCGGCGGGACAGGGAGGTCGTTAGAGACCCAGTACTTC	CASSGGTGRSLETQYF
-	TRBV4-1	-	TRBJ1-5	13	TGCGCCAGCAGCCAACGATGGGGCCAGCCCCAGCATTTT	CASSQRWGQPQHF
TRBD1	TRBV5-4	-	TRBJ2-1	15	TGTGCCAGCAGCGGGGGACAGGTGGGTTTTTATGAGCAGTTCTTC	CASSGGQVGFYEQFF
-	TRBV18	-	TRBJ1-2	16	TGTGCCAGCTCACCACTCGCCCGGCAGGGGAACTATGGCTACACCTTC	CASSPLARQGNYGYTF
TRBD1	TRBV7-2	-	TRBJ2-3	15	TGTGCCAGCAGCTTAGGGGGACAGACTACAGATACGCAGTATTTT	CASSLGGQTTDTQYF
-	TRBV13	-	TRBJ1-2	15	TGTGCCAGCAGCTGGGGGCGGCGGGGGTTGTATGGCTACACCTTC	CASSWGRRGLYGYTF
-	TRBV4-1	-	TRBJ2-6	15	TGCGCCAGCAGCCAAGACAGCTCTGGGGCCAACGTCCTGACTTTC	CASSQDSSGANVLTF
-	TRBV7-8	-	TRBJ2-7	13	TGTGCCAGCAGCTTAGCCGTGCGGGGCGAGCAGTACTTC	CASSLAVRGEQYF
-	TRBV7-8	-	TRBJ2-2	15	TGTGCCAGCACCCTAGTGGCAGCAAACACCGGGGAGCTGTTTTTT	CASTLVAANTGELFF
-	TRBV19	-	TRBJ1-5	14	TGTGCCAGTAGTGTACAGGGAGGAGGGCAGCCCCAGCATTTT	CASSVQGGGQPQHF
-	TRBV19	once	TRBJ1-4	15	TGTGCCAGTAGTGCCCCGGCAGGGCACGGTGAAAAACTGTTTTTT	CASSAPAGHGEKLFF
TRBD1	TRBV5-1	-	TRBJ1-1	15	TGCGCCAGCAGCTTGGACAGGGGATCGGTCACTGAAGCTTTCTTT	CASSLDRGSVTEAFF
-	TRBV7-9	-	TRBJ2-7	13	TGTGCCAGCAGCTCGCCGGGACACTACGAGCAGTACTTC	CASSSPGHYEQYF
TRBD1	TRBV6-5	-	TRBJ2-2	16	TGTGCCAGCAGGTACCCGGGACAGGGAAGCACCGGGGAGCTGTTTTTT	CASRYPGQGSTGELFF
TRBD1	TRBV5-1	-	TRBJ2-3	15	TGCGCCAGCAGCTTGATGGACAGGGGGACTGATACGCAGTATTTT	CASSLMDRGTDTQYF
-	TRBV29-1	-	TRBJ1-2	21	TGCAGCGTTGAAGCCGCAGGGCAGTCCGTCGCCCTAGGAGGGTACAACTATGGCTACACCTTC	CSVEAAGQSVALGGYNYGYTF
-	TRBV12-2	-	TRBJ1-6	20	TGTGCAAGTCGCTTAGGTTGGGGGTCGTTGTATCGTTCGTTCGGTTCACCCCTCCACTTT	CASRLGWGSLYRSFGSPLHF
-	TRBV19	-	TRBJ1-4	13	TGTGCCAGTAGTAACAGACCCGATGAAAAACTGTTTTTT	CASSNRPDEKLFF
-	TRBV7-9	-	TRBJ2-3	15	TGTGCCAGCAGCTTAGAAGGGACACTTACAGATACGCAGTATTTT	CASSLEGTLTDTQYF
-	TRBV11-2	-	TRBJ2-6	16	TGTGCCAGCAGCCACTACCGGGGCTCTGGGGCCAACGTCCTGACTTTC	CASSHYRGSGANVLTF
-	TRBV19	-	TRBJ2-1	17	TGTGCCAGTAGTATAGGGAACAGGGTTAGCTCCTACAATGAGCAGTTCTTC	CASSIGNRVSSYNEQFF
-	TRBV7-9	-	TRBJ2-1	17	TGTGCCAGCAGCTTAGCGAGGGGACTCAGCTCCTACAATGAGCAGTTCTTC	CASSLARGLSSYNEQFF
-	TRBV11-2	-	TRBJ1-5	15	TGTGCCAGCAGCTCAAGCACCGGGACAAACCAGCCCCAGCATTTT	CASSSSTGTNQPQHF
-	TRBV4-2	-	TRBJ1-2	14	TGTGCCAGCAGCCAAGGGGGTATCGGGGAGGGCTACACCTTC	CASSQGGIGEGYTF
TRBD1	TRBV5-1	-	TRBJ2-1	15	TGCGCCAGCAGGAGTGCGGGACAGGGTTACAATGAGCAGTTCTTC	CASRSAGQGYNEQFF
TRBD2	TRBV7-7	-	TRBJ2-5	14	TGTGCTAGCAGTTTCGGGGGGGACGGAGAGACCCAGTACTTC	CASSFGGDGETQYF
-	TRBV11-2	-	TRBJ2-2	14	TGTGCCAGCAGCGATAGAACGAACACCGGGGAGCTGTTTTTT	CASSDRTNTGELFF
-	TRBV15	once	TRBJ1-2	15	TGTGCCACCAGCAGAGATCACAGGGAGGTATATGGCTACACCTTC	CATSRDHREVYGYTF
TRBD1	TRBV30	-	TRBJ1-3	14	TGTGCCTGGAGAGGGGACAGCTCTGGAAACACCATATATTTT	CAWRGDSSGNTIYF
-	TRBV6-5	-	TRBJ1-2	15	TGTGCCAGCAGTTACTCGATAGGGTTCTTCGATGGCTACACCTTC	CASSYSIGFFDGYTF
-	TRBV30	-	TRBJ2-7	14	TGTGCCTGGAGTGTCATGGCGAACTCCTACGAGCAGTACTTC	CAWSVMANSYEQYF
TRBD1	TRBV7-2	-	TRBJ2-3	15	TGTGCCAGCAGCGCCGACAGGGTTAGCACAGATACGCAGTATTTT	CASSADRVSTDTQYF
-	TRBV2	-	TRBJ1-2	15	TGTGCCAGCAGTGAGTGGAGGGGCGTCAGCTATGGCTACACCTTC	CASSEWRGVSYGYTF
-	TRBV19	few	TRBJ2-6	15	TGTGCCAGTAGTATCTCGGGGGCTGGGGCCAACGTCCTGACTTTC	CASSISGAGANVLTF
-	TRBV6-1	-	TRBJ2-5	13	TGTGCCAGCAGTGATGGGGGCCAAGAGACCCAGTACTTC	CASSDGGQETQYF
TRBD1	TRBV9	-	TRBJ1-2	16	TGTGCCAGCAGCGTAGCTACCGGACAGGCGACCTATGGCTACACCTTC	CASSVATGQATYGYTF
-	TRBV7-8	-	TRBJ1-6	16	TGTGCCAGCAGGCAGAGATGGGGCTCCTATAATTCACCCCTCCACTTT	CASRQRWGSYNSPLHF
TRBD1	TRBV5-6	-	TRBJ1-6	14	TGTGCCAGCAGCTTCCGGGACAGGGACTCACCCCTCCACTTT	CASSFRDRDSPLHF
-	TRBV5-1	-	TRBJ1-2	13	TGCGCCAGCAGCTTGTCCGAGGCCTATGGCTACACCTTC	CASSLSEAYGYTF
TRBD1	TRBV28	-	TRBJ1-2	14	TGTGCCAGCAGTTCACAGGGGACCCTATATGGCTACACCTTC	CASSSQGTLYGYTF
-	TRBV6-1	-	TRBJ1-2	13	TGTGCCAGCAGCCCGTCGGGAGTTCGAGGCTACACCTTC	CASSPSGVRGYTF
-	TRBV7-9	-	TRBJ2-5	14	TGTGCCAGCAGCTCCGGCACATTCCAAGAGACCCAGTACTTC	CASSSGTFQETQYF
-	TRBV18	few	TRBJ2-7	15	TGTGCCAGCTCACCAGCTTCCGGCGGCGACTACGAGCAGTACTTC	CASSPASGGDYEQYF
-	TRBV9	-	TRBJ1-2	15	TGTGCCAGCAGCGTAGATCTCAGGACTAACTATGGCTACACCTTC	CASSVDLRTNYGYTF
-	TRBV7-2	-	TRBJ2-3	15	TGTGCCAGCAGCCTCTCAACACCTAGCACAGATACGCAGTATTTT	CASSLSTPSTDTQYF
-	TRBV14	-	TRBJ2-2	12	TGTGCCAGCAGCCGGGTCACCGGGGAGCTGTTTTTT	CASSRVTGELFF
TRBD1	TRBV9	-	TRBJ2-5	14	TGTGCCAGCAGCCCCAGGGGGCGCGAGGAGACCCAGTACTTC	CASSPRGREETQYF
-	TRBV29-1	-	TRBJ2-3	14	TGCAGCGTTGAGGCGGGCCCTAGCACAGATACGCAGTATTTT	CSVEAGPSTDTQYF
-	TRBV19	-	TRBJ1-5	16	TGTGCCAGTAGTAGGGGTTTGGCGGTAGATAGTCAGCCCCAGCATTTT	CASSRGLAVDSQPQHF